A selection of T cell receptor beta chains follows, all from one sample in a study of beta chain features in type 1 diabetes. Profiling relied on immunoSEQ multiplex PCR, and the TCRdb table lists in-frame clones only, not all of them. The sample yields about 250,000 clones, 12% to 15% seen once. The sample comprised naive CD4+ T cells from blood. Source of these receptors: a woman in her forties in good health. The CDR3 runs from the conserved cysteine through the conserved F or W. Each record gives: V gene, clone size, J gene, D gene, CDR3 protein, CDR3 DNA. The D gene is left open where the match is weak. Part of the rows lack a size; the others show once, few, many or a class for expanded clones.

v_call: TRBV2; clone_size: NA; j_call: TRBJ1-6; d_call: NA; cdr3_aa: CASGASRDYNSPLHF; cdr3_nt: TGTGCCAGCGGGGCCAGCAGGGATTATAATTCACCCCTCCACTTT
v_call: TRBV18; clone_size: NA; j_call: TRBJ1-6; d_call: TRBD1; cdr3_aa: CASSPGQGDNSPLHF; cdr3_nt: TGTGCCAGCTCACCAGGACAGGGTGATAATTCACCCCTCCACTTT
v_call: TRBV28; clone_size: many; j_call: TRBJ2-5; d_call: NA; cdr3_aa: CASRSRGGWETQYF; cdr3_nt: TGTGCCAGCAGAAGTCGTGGCGGGTGGGAGACCCAGTACTTC
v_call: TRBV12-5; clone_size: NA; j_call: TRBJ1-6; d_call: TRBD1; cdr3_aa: CASGDRGPSSYNSPLHF; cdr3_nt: TGTGCTAGTGGGGACAGGGGACCGAGCTCCTATAATTCACCCCTCCACTTT
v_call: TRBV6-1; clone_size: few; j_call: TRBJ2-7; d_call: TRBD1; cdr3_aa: CASSGDRRGDYEQYF; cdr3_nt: TGTGCCAGCAGTGGGGACAGACGGGGTGACTACGAGCAGTACTTC
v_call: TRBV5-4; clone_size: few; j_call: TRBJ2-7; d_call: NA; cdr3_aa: CASSFSGGYDEQYF; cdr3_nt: TGTGCCAGCAGCTTTTCCGGCGGATATGACGAGCAGTACTTC
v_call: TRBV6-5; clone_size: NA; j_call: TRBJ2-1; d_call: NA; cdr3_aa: CATALGGTNNEQFF; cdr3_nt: TGTGCCACCGCGCTGGGGGGTACTAACAATGAGCAGTTCTTC
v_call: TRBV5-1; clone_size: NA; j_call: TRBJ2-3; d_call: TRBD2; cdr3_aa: CASSPGLAVTDTQYF; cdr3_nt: TGCGCCAGCAGCCCGGGACTAGCGGTCACAGATACGCAGTATTTT
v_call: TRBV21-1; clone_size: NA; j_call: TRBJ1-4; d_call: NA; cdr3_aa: CASTTPGATNEKLFF; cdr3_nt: TGTGCCAGCACCACCCCCGGGGCAACTAATGAAAAACTGTTTTTT
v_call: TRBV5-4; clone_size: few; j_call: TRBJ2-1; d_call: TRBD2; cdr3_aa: CAGTGGPGEQFF; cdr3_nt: TGTGCAGGGACGGGGGGGCCGGGTGAGCAGTTCTTC
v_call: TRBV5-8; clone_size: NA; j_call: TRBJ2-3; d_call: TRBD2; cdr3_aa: CASSLERGGQDTQYF; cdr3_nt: TGTGCCAGCAGCTTGGAGCGGGGGGGCCAGGATACGCAGTATTTT
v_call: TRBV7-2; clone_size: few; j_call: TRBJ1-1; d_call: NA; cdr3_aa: CASSLVGGLNTEAFF; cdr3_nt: TGTGCCAGCAGCTTAGTGGGGGGGCTGAACACTGAAGCTTTCTTT
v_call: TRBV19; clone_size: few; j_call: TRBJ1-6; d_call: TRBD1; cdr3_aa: CASRDHRGPNSPLHF; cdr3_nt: TGTGCCAGTAGAGACCACAGGGGACCTAATTCACCCCTCCACTTT
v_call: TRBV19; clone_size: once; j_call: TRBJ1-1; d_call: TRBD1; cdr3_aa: CASSPRQGMNTEAFF; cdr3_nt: TGTGCCAGTAGTCCTAGACAGGGCATGAACACTGAAGCTTTCTTT
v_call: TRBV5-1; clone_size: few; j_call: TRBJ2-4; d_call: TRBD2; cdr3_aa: CASSLGGEGLQYF; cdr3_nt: TGCGCCAGCAGCTTGGGGGGGGAGGGCCTTCAGTACTTC